A single sample gave rise to the 27 T cell receptor beta chains below, sequenced in a study of OX40 agonist ivuxolimab in advanced cancers. Only in-frame clones appear in the TCRdb table, and some are missing; sequencing was by immunoSEQ multiplex PCR. The sample contains approximately 43,000 clones, about 90% of which appear only once. Source: CD4+ or CD8+ T cells sorted from blood, taken in a trial of the OX40 agonist ivuxolimab. The source of these receptors is an adult with an advanced solid tumor such as melanoma, head and neck, liver or kidney cancer.

The V gene is TRBV29-1, the J gene TRBJ1-1; 8 bases fit TRBD1. The germline V gene has CDR1 SQVTM and CDR2 ANQGSEA. This CDR3 comprises 13 residues. V lost 6 bases, J lost 4 bases, and 7 bases stayed unmatched. The CDR3 loop reads CSVSGGQGTEAFF. Here the CDR3 DNA reads TGCAGCGTCTCAGGGGGCCAGGGCACTGAAGCTTTCTTT.

This clone has just a few counts. The chain couples TRBV7-3 to TRBJ1-1; weak D call: TRBD1 (5 bases). Germline lookup yields CDR1 SGHTA and CDR2 FQGTGA. V lost 6 bases to trimming and J lost 1 base, with 9 bases between them. The CDR3 sequence is 13 residues long. CDR3 residues: CASSSDTNTEAFF. Written as DNA, the CDR3 is TGTGCCAGCAGTTCGGACACGAACACTGAAGCTTTCTTT.

The chain uses TRBV19 and TRBJ2-1; D is unclear. With 3 bases removed from V and 5 bases from J, the gap between germline ends came to 8 bases. Germline values: CDR1 LNHDA, CDR2 SQIVND (reference sequence). CDR3 length equals 13 residues. CDR3 region: CASSIGFNNEQFF. CDR3 coding DNA: TGTGCCAGTAGTATCGGGTTCAACAATGAGCAGTTCTTC.

About this clone: The same CDR3 is also encoded by other DNA sequences in this sample. The chain carries TRBV11-3 and TRBJ2-1; TRBD2 aligns across 8 bases. Losses at the gene ends were 5 bases for V and 2 bases for J; bases not matched to a gene: 8. The CDR3 consists of 16 residues. CDR1 is SGHNT, CDR2 YENEEA, per germline. The CDR3 here is CASSQNRGGTYNEQFF. The CDR3 coding sequence is TGTGCCAGCAGCCAAAATCGGGGGGGAACCTACAATGAGCAGTTCTTC.

The chain joins TRBV7-9 to TRBJ2-3; D might be TRBD2 (6 bases). The germline V and J ends were trimmed by 7 bases and 5 bases, with 16 bases remaining between them. CDR1 and CDR2 (germline): SEHNR, FQNEAQ (reference sequence). The CDR3 is 14 amino acids. The CDR3 coding sequence is TGTGCCAGCACCAAGGTCGGGGGAAGAGATACGCAGTATTTT. Residues: CASTKVGGRDTQYF.

The chain recombines TRBV7-2 with TRBJ1-6, with D possibly being TRBD1 (6 bases). V was cut by 3 bases and J by 6 bases, with 12 bases left in between. The CDR3 has 15 amino acids. CDR1 is SGHTA and CDR2 is FQGNSA in the germline V gene. The CDR3 loop reads CASSLEGGVNSPLHF. In DNA form, the CDR3 reads TGTGCCAGCAGCTTGGAGGGGGGAGTTAATTCACCCCTCCACTTT.

This chain uses TRBV5-5 with TRBJ2-1; D gene ambiguous. Germline V gene lookup returns CDR1 SGHKS and CDR2 YYEKEE (reference sequence). The CDR3 is 15 residues long. Deletions cut 0 bases from V and 3 bases from J, with 10 bases between. The CDR3 reads CASSLVAGLYNEQFF. DNA of the CDR3: TGTGCCAGCAGCTTGGTGGCAGGCCTCTACAATGAGCAGTTCTTC.

The chain carries TRBV6-5 and TRBJ1-1, with D possibly being TRBD1 (5 bases). The CDR3 length is 15 residues. The germline gives CDR1 MNHEY, CDR2 SVGAGI. V was clipped by 6 bases and J by 1 base, with 15 bases between them. The CDR3 is CASRMNGGGNTEAFF. The CDR3 DNA is TGTGCCAGCAGGATGAACGGGGGGGGGAACACTGAAGCTTTCTTT.

The gene calls are TRBV2 and TRBJ1-2; TRBD1 matches at 7 bases. J was trimmed by 6 bases and V by 4 bases; bases with no gene match: 8. The CDR3 is 14 amino acids. The germline CDR1 and CDR2 sequences are SNHLY and FYNNEI. Here the CDR3 reads CASSGEDRFHGYTF. The CDR3 DNA follows: TGTGCCAGCAGTGGGGAGGACAGGTTCCATGGCTACACCTTC.

This chain uses TRBV15 with TRBJ2-3; 9 bases map to TRBD2. The CDR3 spans 15 residues. Trimming at V came to 5 bases and at J to 0 bases, leaving 3 bases not matched to a gene. Germline CDR1 LNHNV, CDR2 YYDKDF (reference sequence). The CDR3 region is CATSPGLASTDTQYF. For the CDR3, the DNA is TGTGCCACCAGCCCTGGACTAGCGAGCACAGATACGCAGTATTTT.

This chain connects TRBV6-1 to TRBJ1-2; weak D call: TRBD1 (5 bases). Per the germline V gene, CDR1 is MNHNS and CDR2 is SASEGT. The CDR3 loop spans 13 amino acids. V shed 5 bases and J shed 3 bases, with 10 bases lying between them. The CDR3 DNA follows: TGTGCCAGCAGTCCGACAGAAGACTATGGCTACACCTTC. Translated: CASSPTEDYGYTF.

Only a few counts were recorded for this clone. V is TRBV7-8 and J is TRBJ2-3, with D hard to call. In germline, CDR1 is SGHVS, CDR2 FQNEAQ. With 5 bases removed from V and 0 bases from J, the gap between germline ends came to 12 bases. The CDR3 is made up of 15 amino acids. The CDR3 spells CASSPVGSSTDTQYF. DNA for the CDR3: TGTGCCAGCAGCCCCGTGGGGTCTAGCACAGATACGCAGTATTTT.

The gene calls are TRBV4-2 and TRBJ1-2; maybe TRBD1 (5 bases). The germline V gene encodes CDR1 LGHNA and CDR2 YNFKEQ. Trimming pared 0 bases from V and 8 bases from J, leaving 22 bases between. This CDR3 spans 17 amino acids. CDR3 coding DNA: TGTGCCAGCAGCCAAGATGTTGGGGACTTGGGAGTCGGCGGCTACACCTTC. The encoded protein is CASSQDVGDLGVGGYTF.

This clone was seen more than once but under ten times. The CDR3 region is CASSLRPSGAGELFF. CDR3 DNA sequence: TGTGCCAGCAGCTTAAGACCTAGCGGAGCCGGGGAGCTGTTTTTT. The rearrangement joins TRBV7-3 to TRBJ2-2; 7 nucleotides agree with TRBD2. J was trimmed by 6 bases and V by 1 base; bases with no gene match: 5. Germline-derived CDR1 and CDR2 are SGHTA and FQGTGA. The CDR3 covers 15 residues.

This chain connects TRBV7-3 to TRBJ2-2, with D perhaps TRBD2 (6 bases). This CDR3 has 18 residues. V gave up 5 bases and J gave up 1 base, with 20 bases separating them. Germline V CDR1 and CDR2: SGHTA, FQGTGA. CDR3 amino acids: CASSPRALGGRNTGELFF. In DNA form, the CDR3 reads TGTGCCAGCAGCCCACGCGCGTTGGGGGGTCGGAACACCGGGGAGCTGTTTTTT. The variable domain in full, with the rest retrieved from reference TRBV7-3 and TRBJ2-2, is GAGVSQTPSNKVTEKGKYVELRCDPISGHTALYWYRQSLGQGPEFLIYFQGTGAADDSGLPNDRFFAVRPEGSVSTLKIQRTERGDSAVYLCASSPRALGGRNTGELFFGEGSRLTVL.

The chain carries TRBV5-1 and TRBJ1-2; D is undetermined. V was shortened by 1 base and J by 0 bases, with 19 bases between the two germline ends. Germline assignment: CDR1 SGHRS and CDR2 YFSETQ. The CDR3 consists of 18 residues. In DNA form, the CDR3 reads TGCGCCAGCAGCTTGACCCCACAAGGACGGGATCCTAACTATGGCTACACCTTC. It is translated as CASSLTPQGRDPNYGYTF.

V is TRBV6-5 and J is TRBJ2-7; 10 bases are a match to TRBD2. The V segment lost 6 bases and the J segment 5 bases; nucleotides outside the gene matches: 4. Germline lookup yields CDR1 MNHEY and CDR2 SVGAGI. The CDR3 consists of 13 residues. CDR3 in amino acids: CASRTLAGDEQYF. In nucleotides, the CDR3 is TGTGCCAGCAGAACCCTAGCGGGGGACGAGCAGTACTTC.

This clone was seen a handful of times. The rearrangement uses TRBV6-5 and TRBJ2-7; either TRBD1 or TRBD2 may fit D (5 bases each). The ends were cut back, 4 bases at V and 5 bases at J, with 12 bases in the middle. In germline, CDR1 is MNHEY, CDR2 SVGAGI. This CDR3 is 13 amino acids long. CDR3 region: CASSSHRDDEQYF. As DNA, the CDR3 is TGTGCCAGCAGTTCTCACCGGGACGACGAGCAGTACTTC.

The V gene is TRBV7-2, the J gene TRBJ1-4; 7 positions agree with TRBD1. CDR3 size: 15 residues. Germline V gene lookup returns CDR1 SGHTA and CDR2 FQGNSA. With V trimmed by 1 base and J by 4 bases, 3 bases remained unmatched. In nucleotides, the CDR3 is TGTGCCAGCAGCTTAGTGGGACAGCTTAATGAAAAACTGTTTTTT. Translated: CASSLVGQLNEKLFF.

This chain links TRBV25-1 with TRBJ1-5; TRBD1 might be the D (6 bases). The CDR3 is 13 residues long. The V gene's germline CDR1 is MGHDK and CDR2 SYGVNS. The V end was cut by 4 bases, the J end by 2 bases, with 6 bases between. DNA of the CDR3: TGTGCCAGCAGTGGGACAGGCAATCAGCCCCAGCATTTT. Residues: CASSGTGNQPQHF.

This sequence joins TRBV10-3 and TRBJ2-1; 11 bases fit TRBD2. The CDR3 is 16 amino acids. V was clipped by 4 bases and J by 1 base; unmatched bases: 3. Per germline, CDR1 ENHRY and CDR2 SYGVKD. The CDR3: CAISGLAGGSYNEQFF. As DNA, the CDR3 is TGTGCCATCAGTGGGCTAGCGGGGGGATCCTACAATGAGCAGTTCTTC.

The chain is built from TRBV5-1 and TRBJ2-3; TRBD2 aligns across 7 bases. The CDR3 extends over 15 amino acids. CDR1 and CDR2 (germline): SGHRS, YFSETQ. V shed 3 bases, J shed 2 bases, and the junction held 6 bases outside the gene matches. DNA for the CDR3: TGCGCCAGCAGCTCACAGCGGGGACTCACAGATACGCAGTATTTT. It specifies CASSSQRGLTDTQYF.

The rearrangement uses TRBV6-6 and TRBJ2-2; 7 nucleotides align to TRBD1. From germline, CDR1 is MNHNY and CDR2 SVGAGI (reference sequence). The CDR3 totals 14 residues. V trimming: 6 bases; J trimming: 4 bases; junction bases outside the gene matches: 5. In nucleotides, the CDR3 is TGTGCCAGCAGGAGGGGACAGAGCACCGGGGAGCTGTTTTTT. This encodes CASRRGQSTGELFF.

The chain carries TRBV11-3 and TRBJ1-6, with D tentatively TRBD1 (6 bases). V was pared by 7 bases and J by 0 bases, with 13 bases between. The CDR3 has 16 amino acids. Germline V gene lookup returns CDR1 SGHNT and CDR2 YENEEA. CDR3: CASTAGGASYNSPLHF. In DNA form, the CDR3 reads TGTGCCAGCACGGCTGGGGGGGCCTCCTATAATTCACCCCTCCACTTT.

The rearrangement joins TRBV4-1 to TRBJ2-3, with 7 bases identical to TRBD2. The CDR3 loop spans 17 amino acids. Germline loops: CDR1 MGHRA, CDR2 YSYEKL. Trimming removed 0 bases from V and 2 bases from J; junction bases left unmatched: 8. CDR3 coding DNA: TGCGCCAGCAGCCAAGAAGAGTCTCGGGGGGACACAGATACGCAGTATTTT. The encoded protein is CASSQEESRGDTDTQYF.

The chain joins TRBV9 to TRBJ1-5, with 7 bases aligning to TRBD1. The CDR3 has 16 amino acids. The ends lost 0 bases at V and 0 bases at J; junction bases unmatched: 3. CDR1 and CDR2 from the germline V gene are SGDLS and YYNGEE. Here the CDR3 DNA reads TGTGCCAGCAGCGTAGACCCAGGGGGTAGCAATCAGCCCCAGCATTTT. It encodes CASSVDPGGSNQPQHF.

The chain joins TRBV29-1 to TRBJ2-3; TRBD2 aligns across 9 bases. This CDR3 is built from 14 residues. The V gene's germline CDR1 is SQVTM and CDR2 ANQGSEA. Trimming cost V 4 bases and J 2 bases; bases outside gene matches: 4. DNA for the CDR3: TGCAGCGTTGTTCTAGCGGGGAACACAGATACGCAGTATTTT. Its protein is CSVVLAGNTDTQYF.